This is a list of T cell receptor beta chains from one sample in a study of CD8+CD57+ T cells in acquired aplastic anemia. TCRdb itself ran the reads through MiXCR, one entry per CDR3 protein. The sample consists of over 150,000 distinct CDR3 sequences, around 50% of them appearing once. Sequenced input: sorted CD4+, CD8+, or CD8+CD57+ T cells (not recorded which) from PBMCs. The receptors originated from a human donor with aplastic anemia. The CDR3 runs from the conserved cysteine through the conserved F or W. Fields, in order: CDR3 length, clone size, J gene, D gene, V gene, CDR3 protein, CDR3 DNA. The D gene is left open where the match is weak. Size values are once, few and many counts, or a class for expanded clones, and some rows have none.

cdr3_length: 16; clone_size: many; j_call: TRBJ1-2; d_call: .; v_call: TRBV9; cdr3_aa: CASSVGGGIGIYGYTF; cdr3_nt: TGTGCCAGCAGCGTGGGGGGGGGCATCGGGATCTATGGCTACACCTTC
cdr3_length: 15; clone_size: once; j_call: TRBJ2-3; d_call: TRBD1; v_call: TRBV5-4; cdr3_aa: CASSSRDRSTDTQYF; cdr3_nt: TGTGCCAGCAGCTCCCGGGACAGGAGCACAGATACGCAGTATTTT
cdr3_length: 14; clone_size: many; j_call: TRBJ1-6; d_call: TRBD1; v_call: TRBV12-3/TRBV12-4; cdr3_aa: CASSSGQRGSPLHF; cdr3_nt: TGTGCCAGCAGTTCGGGACAGAGGGGTTCACCCCTCCACTTT
cdr3_length: 13; clone_size: few; j_call: TRBJ2-3; d_call: TRBD1; v_call: TRBV19; cdr3_aa: CASGDRGTDTQYF; cdr3_nt: TGTGCCAGCGGGGACAGGGGCACAGATACGCAGTATTTT
cdr3_length: 14; clone_size: .; j_call: TRBJ2-1; d_call: .; v_call: TRBV12-3/TRBV12-4; cdr3_aa: CASSSAGPGNEQFF; cdr3_nt: TGTGCCAGCAGTTCTGCGGGGCCGGGGAATGAGCAGTTCTTC
cdr3_length: 14; clone_size: .; j_call: TRBJ2-7; d_call: TRBD1; v_call: TRBV19; cdr3_aa: CASSPRDRAYEQYF; cdr3_nt: TGTGCCAGTAGTCCGAGGGACAGGGCCTACGAGCAGTACTTC
cdr3_length: 11; clone_size: few; j_call: TRBJ1-2; d_call: .; v_call: TRBV7-2; cdr3_aa: CASSPLNGYTF; cdr3_nt: TGTGCCAGCAGCCCTCTAAATGGCTACACCTTC
cdr3_length: 15; clone_size: .; j_call: TRBJ1-5; d_call: .; v_call: TRBV19; cdr3_aa: CASSSLRRGDQPQHF; cdr3_nt: TGTGCCAGTAGTAGCCTTCGTAGGGGAGACCAGCCCCAGCATTTT
cdr3_length: 15; clone_size: many; j_call: TRBJ2-7; d_call: .; v_call: TRBV12-3/TRBV12-4; cdr3_aa: CASSLSATGNGEQYF; cdr3_nt: TGTGCCAGCAGCCTATCAGCTACAGGGAACGGTGAGCAGTACTTC
cdr3_length: 14; clone_size: many; j_call: TRBJ2-2; d_call: .; v_call: TRBV5-1; cdr3_aa: CASSPNVDTGELFF; cdr3_nt: TGCGCCAGCAGCCCTAATGTCGACACCGGGGAGCTGTTTTTT
cdr3_length: 12; clone_size: .; j_call: TRBJ2-7; d_call: .; v_call: TRBV5-7; cdr3_aa: CASSLDSREQYF; cdr3_nt: TGTGCCAGCAGCTTGGACAGCCGCGAGCAGTACTTC
cdr3_length: 14; clone_size: once; j_call: TRBJ1-2; d_call: .; v_call: TRBV2; cdr3_aa: CASRIQQASYGYTF; cdr3_nt: TGTGCCAGCAGAATCCAACAGGCGTCCTATGGCTACACCTTC
cdr3_length: 15; clone_size: many; j_call: TRBJ1-1; d_call: .; v_call: TRBV2; cdr3_aa: CASSVSTGRETEAFF; cdr3_nt: TGTGCCAGCAGTGTTTCTACAGGGAGAGAAACTGAAGCTTTCTTT
cdr3_length: 16; clone_size: .; j_call: TRBJ2-1; d_call: TRBD2; v_call: TRBV24-1; cdr3_aa: CATSPGGGGGYNEQFF; cdr3_nt: TGTGCCACCAGCCCAGGAGGCGGGGGGGGGTACAATGAGCAGTTCTTC
cdr3_length: 13; clone_size: .; j_call: TRBJ2-5; d_call: TRBD2; v_call: TRBV20-1; cdr3_aa: CSARPGLEETQYF; cdr3_nt: TGCAGTGCCCGCCCGGGACTAGAAGAGACCCAGTACTTC
cdr3_length: 18; clone_size: many; j_call: TRBJ1-2; d_call: TRBD1; v_call: TRBV6-2/TRBV6-3; cdr3_aa: CASSYFGQGPAVNYGYTF; cdr3_nt: TGTGCCAGCAGTTACTTCGGACAGGGACCGGCAGTAAACTATGGCTACACCTTC
cdr3_length: 16; clone_size: .; j_call: TRBJ2-7; d_call: TRBD1; v_call: TRBV20-1; cdr3_aa: CSARGLDRGISYEQYF; cdr3_nt: TGCAGTGCTAGGGGATTGGACAGGGGGATTTCCTACGAGCAGTACTTC
cdr3_length: 12; clone_size: .; j_call: TRBJ2-1; d_call: TRBD2; v_call: TRBV10-3; cdr3_aa: CAMAGGAKEQFF; cdr3_nt: TGTGCCATGGCGGGGGGGGCTAAAGAGCAGTTCTTC
cdr3_length: 14; clone_size: .; j_call: TRBJ1-1; d_call: TRBD1; v_call: TRBV20-1; cdr3_aa: CSARAEGANTEAFF; cdr3_nt: TGCAGTGCTAGAGCGGAGGGGGCGAACACTGAAGCTTTCTTT
cdr3_length: 17; clone_size: .; j_call: TRBJ2-1; d_call: TRBD1; v_call: TRBV11-1; cdr3_aa: CASSLQRRQGNGNEQFF; cdr3_nt: TGTGCCAGCAGCCTCCAAAGGAGACAGGGGAATGGAAATGAGCAGTTCTTC
cdr3_length: 14; clone_size: .; j_call: TRBJ1-4; d_call: TRBD1; v_call: TRBV20-1; cdr3_aa: CSAPPLRPADRTVF; cdr3_nt: TGCAGTGCCCCTCCCCTCCGCCCTGCGGACAGGACTGTCTTT
cdr3_length: 16; clone_size: .; j_call: TRBJ2-6; d_call: .; v_call: TRBV28; cdr3_aa: CASSSSWGLGANVLTF; cdr3_nt: TGTGCCAGCAGTTCGTCTTGGGGGCTTGGAGCCAACGTCCTGACTTTC
cdr3_length: 16; clone_size: .; j_call: TRBJ2-5; d_call: TRBD1; v_call: TRBV15; cdr3_aa: CATSRGDRGLGETQYF; cdr3_nt: TGTGCCACCAGCAGAGGTGACAGGGGCCTCGGAGAGACCCAGTACTTC
cdr3_length: 12; clone_size: .; j_call: TRBJ1-2; d_call: .; v_call: TRBV7-9; cdr3_aa: CASSSGYYGYTF; cdr3_nt: TGTGCCAGCAGCTCGGGTTACTATGGCTACACCTTC
cdr3_length: 12; clone_size: .; j_call: TRBJ2-7; d_call: .; v_call: TRBV7-2; cdr3_aa: CASSSDTYEQYF; cdr3_nt: TGTGCCAGCAGCTCCGACACCTACGAGCAGTACTTC
cdr3_length: 12; clone_size: .; j_call: TRBJ1-4; d_call: .; v_call: TRBV7-2; cdr3_aa: CASSSDREKLFF; cdr3_nt: TGTGCCAGCAGCTCGGACAGAGAAAAACTGTTTTTT
cdr3_length: 13; clone_size: .; j_call: TRBJ2-5; d_call: TRBD2; v_call: TRBV7-9; cdr3_aa: CASKRGSLETQYF; cdr3_nt: TGTGCCAGCAAGCGCGGGAGCTTGGAGACCCAGTACTTC
cdr3_length: 17; clone_size: few; j_call: TRBJ2-1; d_call: .; v_call: TRBV24-1; cdr3_aa: CATSDPSDSSSYNEQFF; cdr3_nt: TGTGCCACCAGTGACCCCTCGGACAGTAGCTCCTACAATGAGCAGTTCTTC
cdr3_length: 18; clone_size: .; j_call: TRBJ1-5; d_call: .; v_call: TRBV7-3; cdr3_aa: CASSLCGTDHDGNQPQHF; cdr3_nt: TGTGCCAGCAGCTTATGCGGGACGGACCATGATGGCAATCAGCCCCAGCATTTT
cdr3_length: 15; clone_size: many; j_call: TRBJ1-2; d_call: TRBD1; v_call: TRBV28; cdr3_aa: CASSPFDREGYGYTF; cdr3_nt: TGTGCCAGCAGTCCATTCGACAGGGAAGGCTATGGCTACACCTTC
cdr3_length: 13; clone_size: .; j_call: TRBJ2-7; d_call: TRBD1; v_call: TRBV2; cdr3_aa: CASTPRTGYEQYF; cdr3_nt: TGTGCCAGCACCCCTAGGACAGGCTACGAGCAGTACTTC
cdr3_length: 14; clone_size: .; j_call: TRBJ2-3; d_call: .; v_call: TRBV15; cdr3_aa: CATSRDRSPDTQYF; cdr3_nt: TGTGCCACCAGCAGAGATAGAAGTCCAGATACGCAGTATTTT
cdr3_length: 13; clone_size: .; j_call: TRBJ2-7; d_call: .; v_call: TRBV2; cdr3_aa: CASGPGPPYEQYF; cdr3_nt: TGTGCCAGCGGACCGGGACCTCCCTACGAGCAGTACTTC
cdr3_length: 19; clone_size: many; j_call: TRBJ1-6; d_call: TRBD1; v_call: TRBV6-5; cdr3_aa: CASSYSVTGVDSYNSPLHF; cdr3_nt: TGTGCCAGCAGTTACTCGGTGACAGGGGTTGACTCCTATAATTCACCCCTCCACTTT
cdr3_length: 17; clone_size: .; j_call: TRBJ2-5; d_call: TRBD2; v_call: TRBV24-1; cdr3_aa: CATSDLGLAGGLETQYF; cdr3_nt: TGTGCCACCAGTGACCTAGGACTAGCGGGGGGGCTAGAGACCCAGTACTTC
cdr3_length: 13; clone_size: many; j_call: TRBJ1-1; d_call: .; v_call: TRBV9; cdr3_aa: CASSVHSNTEAFF; cdr3_nt: TGTGCCAGCAGCGTCCACAGCAACACTGAAGCTTTCTTT
cdr3_length: 16; clone_size: many; j_call: TRBJ2-2; d_call: .; v_call: TRBV20-1; cdr3_aa: CSAQPEVRATAGELFF; cdr3_nt: TGCAGTGCTCAGCCCGAGGTGAGGGCCACCGCCGGGGAGCTGTTTTTT
cdr3_length: 14; clone_size: .; j_call: TRBJ2-2; d_call: .; v_call: TRBV7-6; cdr3_aa: CASSAGRNTGELFF; cdr3_nt: TGTGCCAGCAGCGCGGGACGGAATACCGGGGAGCTGTTTTTT
cdr3_length: 15; clone_size: .; j_call: TRBJ2-5; d_call: TRBD2; v_call: TRBV24-1; cdr3_aa: CATSDPPGGRETQYF; cdr3_nt: TGTGCCACCAGTGATCCCCCGGGAGGGCGAGAGACCCAGTACTTC
cdr3_length: 13; clone_size: .; j_call: TRBJ1-1; d_call: .; v_call: TRBV27; cdr3_aa: CASSLGRGTEAFF; cdr3_nt: TGTGCCAGCAGTTTGGGTAGGGGAACTGAAGCTTTCTTT
cdr3_length: 13; clone_size: .; j_call: TRBJ2-2; d_call: .; v_call: TRBV7-9; cdr3_aa: CASSPTGIGELFF; cdr3_nt: TGTGCCAGCAGCCCTACAGGGATCGGGGAGCTGTTTTTT
cdr3_length: 15; clone_size: many; j_call: TRBJ1-6; d_call: .; v_call: TRBV7-9; cdr3_aa: CASSLAQTNNSPLHF; cdr3_nt: TGTGCCAGCAGCTTAGCACAGACAAATAATTCACCCCTCCACTTT
cdr3_length: 16; clone_size: few; j_call: TRBJ2-1; d_call: .; v_call: TRBV6-1; cdr3_aa: CASSETAAKSYNEQFF; cdr3_nt: TGTGCCAGCAGTGAAACGGCGGCAAAGTCCTACAATGAGCAGTTCTTC
cdr3_length: 15; clone_size: many; j_call: TRBJ1-1; d_call: .; v_call: TRBV9; cdr3_aa: CASSVGGGVRTEAFF; cdr3_nt: TGTGCCAGCAGCGTAGGGGGAGGGGTGCGGACTGAAGCTTTCTTT
cdr3_length: 15; clone_size: .; j_call: TRBJ2-7; d_call: TRBD2; v_call: TRBV9; cdr3_aa: CASSVGLAASYEQYF; cdr3_nt: TGTGCCAGCAGCGTCGGACTAGCGGCGTCCTACGAGCAGTACTTC
cdr3_length: 13; clone_size: .; j_call: TRBJ2-6; d_call: .; v_call: TRBV7-9; cdr3_aa: CASKIAGANVLTF; cdr3_nt: TGTGCCAGCAAGATAGCTGGGGCCAACGTCCTGACTTTC
cdr3_length: 16; clone_size: .; j_call: TRBJ2-3; d_call: .; v_call: TRBV5-1; cdr3_aa: CASSWPSRVGTDTQYF; cdr3_nt: TGCGCCAGCAGCTGGCCATCTAGAGTCGGCACAGATACGCAGTATTTT
cdr3_length: 14; clone_size: .; j_call: TRBJ1-2; d_call: .; v_call: TRBV7-9; cdr3_aa: CASSLGVGGRGYTF; cdr3_nt: TGTGCCAGCAGCTTAGGAGTAGGGGGTCGTGGCTACACCTTC
cdr3_length: 16; clone_size: many; j_call: TRBJ1-6; d_call: .; v_call: TRBV6-2/TRBV6-3; cdr3_aa: CASSYWTNSYNSPLHF; cdr3_nt: TGTGCCAGCAGTTACTGGACAAACTCCTATAATTCACCCCTCCACTTT
cdr3_length: 13; clone_size: .; j_call: TRBJ1-1; d_call: .; v_call: TRBV19; cdr3_aa: CASSQTLNTEAFF; cdr3_nt: TGTGCCAGTAGTCAGACCCTAAACACTGAAGCTTTCTTT